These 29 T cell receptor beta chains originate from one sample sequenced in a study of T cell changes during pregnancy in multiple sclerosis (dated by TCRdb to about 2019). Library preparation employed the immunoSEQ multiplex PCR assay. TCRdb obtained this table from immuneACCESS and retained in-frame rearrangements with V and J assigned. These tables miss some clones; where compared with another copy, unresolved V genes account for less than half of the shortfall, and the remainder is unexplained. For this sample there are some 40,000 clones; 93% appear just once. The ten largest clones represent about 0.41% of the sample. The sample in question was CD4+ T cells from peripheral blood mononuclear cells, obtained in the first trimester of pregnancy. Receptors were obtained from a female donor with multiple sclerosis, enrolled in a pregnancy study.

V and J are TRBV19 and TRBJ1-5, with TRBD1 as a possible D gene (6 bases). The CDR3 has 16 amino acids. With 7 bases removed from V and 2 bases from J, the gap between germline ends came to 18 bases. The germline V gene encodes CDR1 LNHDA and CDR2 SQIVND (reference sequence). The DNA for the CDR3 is TGTGCCAGTATACTACACGGGACACCAGGCAATCAGCCCCAGCATTTT. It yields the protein CASILHGTPGNQPQHF.

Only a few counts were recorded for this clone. The CDR3 bases are TGTGCCAGCAGCTTTAGGACCCCGGGACAGGGTGACGAGCAGTACTTC. This translates into CASSFRTPGQGDEQYF. V gene TRBV5-4 combines with J gene TRBJ2-7, with TRBD1 matching over 9 bases. The CDR3 length is 16 residues. V shed 2 bases and J 5 bases; nucleotides not matched to a gene: 11. Germline CDR1 and CDR2: SGHNT and YYREEE (reference sequence).

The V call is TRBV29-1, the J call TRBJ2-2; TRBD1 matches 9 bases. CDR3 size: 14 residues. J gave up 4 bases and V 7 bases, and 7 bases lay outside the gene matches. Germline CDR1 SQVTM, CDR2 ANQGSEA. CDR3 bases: TGCAGCGCTCGGACAGGGGAGTCCACCGGGGAGCTGTTTTTT. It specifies CSARTGESTGELFF.

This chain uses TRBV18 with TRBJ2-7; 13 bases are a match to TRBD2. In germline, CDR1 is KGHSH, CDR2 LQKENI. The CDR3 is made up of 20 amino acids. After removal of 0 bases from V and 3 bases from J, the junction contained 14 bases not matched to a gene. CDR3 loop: CASSPPRRRTSGSSLYEQYF. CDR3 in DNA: TGTGCCAGCTCACCACCGAGGAGGCGGACTAGCGGGAGTAGCCTCTACGAGCAGTACTTC.

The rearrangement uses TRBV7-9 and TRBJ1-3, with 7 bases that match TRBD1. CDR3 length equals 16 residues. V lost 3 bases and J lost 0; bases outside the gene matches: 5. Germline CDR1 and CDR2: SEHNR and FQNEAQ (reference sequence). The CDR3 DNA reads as TGTGCCAGCAGCTTCGGGACAGCCGCCTCTGGAAACACCATATATTTT. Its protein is CASSFGTAASGNTIYF.

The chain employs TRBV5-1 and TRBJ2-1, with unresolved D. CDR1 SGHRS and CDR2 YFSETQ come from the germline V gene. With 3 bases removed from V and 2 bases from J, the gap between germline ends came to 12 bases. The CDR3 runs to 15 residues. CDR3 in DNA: TGCGCCAGCAGCTCCGGTCCAGGCCCCTACAATGAGCAGTTCTTC. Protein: CASSSGPGPYNEQFF.

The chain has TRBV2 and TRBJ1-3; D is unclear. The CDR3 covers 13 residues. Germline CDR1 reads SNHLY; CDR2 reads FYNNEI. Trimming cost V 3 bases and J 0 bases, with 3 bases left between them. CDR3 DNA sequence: TGTGCCAGCAGTGAGAGCTCTGGAAACACCATATATTTT. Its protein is CASSESSGNTIYF.

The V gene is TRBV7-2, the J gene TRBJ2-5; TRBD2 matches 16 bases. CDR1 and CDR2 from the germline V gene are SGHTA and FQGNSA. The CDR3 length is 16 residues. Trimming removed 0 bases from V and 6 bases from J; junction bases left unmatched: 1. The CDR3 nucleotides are TGTGCCAGCAGCTTAGCGGGACTAGCGGGGGGGCAGACCCAGTACTTC. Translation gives CASSLAGLAGGQTQYF.

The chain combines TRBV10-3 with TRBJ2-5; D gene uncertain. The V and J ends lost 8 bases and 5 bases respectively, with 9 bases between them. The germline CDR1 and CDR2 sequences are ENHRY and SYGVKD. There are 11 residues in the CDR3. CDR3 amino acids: CAISAEETQYF. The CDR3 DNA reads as TGTGCCATCTCTGCGGAGGAGACCCAGTACTTC.

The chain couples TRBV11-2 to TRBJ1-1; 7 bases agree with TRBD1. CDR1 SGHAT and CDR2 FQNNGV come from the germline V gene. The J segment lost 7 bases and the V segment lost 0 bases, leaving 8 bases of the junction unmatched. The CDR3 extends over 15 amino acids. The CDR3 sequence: CASSLDLGQGGEAFF. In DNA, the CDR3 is TGTGCCAGCAGCTTAGATCTTGGGCAGGGGGGTGAAGCTTTCTTT.

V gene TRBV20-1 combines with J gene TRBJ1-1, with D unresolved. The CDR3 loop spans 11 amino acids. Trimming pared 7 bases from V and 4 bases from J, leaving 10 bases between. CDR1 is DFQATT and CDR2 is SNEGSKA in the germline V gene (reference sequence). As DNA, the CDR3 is TGCAGTGGGGTAGCGACCACTGAAGCTTTCTTT. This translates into CSGVATTEAFF.

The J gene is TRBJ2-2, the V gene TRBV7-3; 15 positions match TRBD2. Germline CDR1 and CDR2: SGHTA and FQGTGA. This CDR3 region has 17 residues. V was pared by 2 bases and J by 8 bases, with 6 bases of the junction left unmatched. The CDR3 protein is CASSLWTSGRASGELFF. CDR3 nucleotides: TGTGCCAGCAGCTTATGGACTAGCGGGAGGGCCTCAGGGGAGCTGTTTTTT.

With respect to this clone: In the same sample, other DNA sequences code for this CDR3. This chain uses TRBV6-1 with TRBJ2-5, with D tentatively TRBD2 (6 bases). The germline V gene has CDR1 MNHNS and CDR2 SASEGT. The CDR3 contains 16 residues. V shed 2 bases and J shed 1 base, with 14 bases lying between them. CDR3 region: CASSEPLRGRQETQYF. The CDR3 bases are TGTGCCAGCAGTGAACCCTTGCGGGGACGCCAAGAGACCCAGTACTTC.

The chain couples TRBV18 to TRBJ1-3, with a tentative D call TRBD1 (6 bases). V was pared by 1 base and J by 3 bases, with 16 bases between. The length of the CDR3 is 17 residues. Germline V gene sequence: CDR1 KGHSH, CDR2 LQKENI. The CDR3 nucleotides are TGTGCCAGCTCACCACGGTCAGGGGAACTCCTTGGAAACACCATATATTTT. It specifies CASSPRSGELLGNTIYF.

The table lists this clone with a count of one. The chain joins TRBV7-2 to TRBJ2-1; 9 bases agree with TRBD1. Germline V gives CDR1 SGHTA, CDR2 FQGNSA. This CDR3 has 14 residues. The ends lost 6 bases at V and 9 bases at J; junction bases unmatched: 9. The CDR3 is CASRRPGQGLEQFF. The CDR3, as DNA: TGTGCCAGCAGACGACCGGGACAGGGCCTTGAGCAGTTCTTC.

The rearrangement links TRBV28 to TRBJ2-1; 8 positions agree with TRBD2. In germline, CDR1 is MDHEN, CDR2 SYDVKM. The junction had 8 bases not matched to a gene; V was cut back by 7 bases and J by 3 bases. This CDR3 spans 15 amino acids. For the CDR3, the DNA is TGTGCCAGCACGGGGGCCGGGACTAGCTACAATGAGCAGTTCTTC. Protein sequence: CASTGAGTSYNEQFF.

CDR3 sequence reads: CASSEIKGTGKGDTQYF. CDR3 DNA sequence: TGCGCCAGCAGTGAGATAAAGGGGACAGGGAAAGGAGATACGCAGTATTTT. The chain joins TRBV10-1 to TRBJ2-3; 9 bases are shared with TRBD1. The CDR3 spans 17 residues. From germline, CDR1 is WNHNN and CDR2 SYGVQD (reference sequence). The ends lost 2 bases at V and 5 bases at J; junction bases unmatched: 11.

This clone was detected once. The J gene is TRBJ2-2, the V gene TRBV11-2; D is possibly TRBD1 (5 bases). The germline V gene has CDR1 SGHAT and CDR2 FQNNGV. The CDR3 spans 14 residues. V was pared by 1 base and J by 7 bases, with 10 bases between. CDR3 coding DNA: TGTGCCAGCAGCTTAGGATCAAGGGGCGGGGAGCTGTTTTTT. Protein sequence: CASSLGSRGGELFF.

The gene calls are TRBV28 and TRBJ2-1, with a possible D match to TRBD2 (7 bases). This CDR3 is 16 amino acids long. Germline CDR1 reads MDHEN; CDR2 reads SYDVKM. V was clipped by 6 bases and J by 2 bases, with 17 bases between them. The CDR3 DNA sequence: TGTGCCAGCAGCACCTTGCAGCGGGACACCTACAATGAGCAGTTCTTC. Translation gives CASSTLQRDTYNEQFF.

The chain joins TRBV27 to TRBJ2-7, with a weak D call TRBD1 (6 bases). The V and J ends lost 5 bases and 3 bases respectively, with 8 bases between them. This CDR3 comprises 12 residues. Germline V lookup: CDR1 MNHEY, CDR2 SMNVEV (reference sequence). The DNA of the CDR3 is TGTGCCAGCAGTGGACAGTTCTACGAGCAGTACTTC. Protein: CASSGQFYEQYF.

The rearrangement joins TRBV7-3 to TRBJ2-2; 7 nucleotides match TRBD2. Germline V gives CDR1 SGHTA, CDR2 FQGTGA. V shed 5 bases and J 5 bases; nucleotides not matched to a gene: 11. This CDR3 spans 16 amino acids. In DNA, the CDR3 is TGTGCCAGCAGCGCCAGGGCGGGAGTAGAGACCGGGGAGCTGTTTTTT. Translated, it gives CASSARAGVETGELFF.

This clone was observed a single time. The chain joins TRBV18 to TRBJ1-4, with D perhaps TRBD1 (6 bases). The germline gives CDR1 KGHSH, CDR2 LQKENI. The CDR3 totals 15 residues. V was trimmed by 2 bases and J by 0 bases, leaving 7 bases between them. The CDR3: CASSPAGATNEKLFF. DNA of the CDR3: TGTGCCAGCTCACCAGCAGGGGCAACTAATGAAAAACTGTTTTTT.

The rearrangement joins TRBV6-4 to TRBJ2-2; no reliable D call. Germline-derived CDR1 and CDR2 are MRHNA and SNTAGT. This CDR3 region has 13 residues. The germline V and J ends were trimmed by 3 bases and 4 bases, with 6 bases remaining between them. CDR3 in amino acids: CASSEESTGELFF. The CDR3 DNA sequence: TGTGCCAGCAGTGAAGAGAGCACCGGGGAGCTGTTTTTT.

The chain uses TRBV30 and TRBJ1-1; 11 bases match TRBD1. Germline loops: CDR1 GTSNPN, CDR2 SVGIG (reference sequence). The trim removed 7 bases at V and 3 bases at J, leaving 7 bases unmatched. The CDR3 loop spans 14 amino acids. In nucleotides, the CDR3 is TGTGCCTTCGGACAGGGGGCGCGCGACACTGAAGCTTTCTTT. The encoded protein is CAFGQGARDTEAFF. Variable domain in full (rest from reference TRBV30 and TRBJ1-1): SQTIHQWPATLVQPVGSPLSLECTVEGTSNPNLYWYRQAAGRGLQLLFYSVGIGQISSEVPQNLSASRPQDRQFILSSKKLLLSDSGFYLCAFGQGARDTEAFFGQGTRLTVV.

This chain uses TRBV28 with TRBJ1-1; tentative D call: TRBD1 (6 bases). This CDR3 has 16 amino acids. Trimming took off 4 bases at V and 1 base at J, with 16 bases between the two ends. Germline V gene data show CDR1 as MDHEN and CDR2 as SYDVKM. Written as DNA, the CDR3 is TGTGCCAGCAGTTGGGTCAGGGGATGGGGGAACACTGAAGCTTTCTTT. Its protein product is CASSWVRGWGNTEAFF.

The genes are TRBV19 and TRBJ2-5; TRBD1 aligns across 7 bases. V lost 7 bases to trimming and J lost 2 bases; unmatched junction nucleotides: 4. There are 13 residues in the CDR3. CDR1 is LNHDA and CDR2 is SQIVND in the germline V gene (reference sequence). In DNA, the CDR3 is TGTGCCAGTAACAGGGGCCGGCAAGAGACCCAGTACTTC. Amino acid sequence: CASNRGRQETQYF.

In nucleotides, the CDR3 is TGTGCCACCAGCAGGTCGAGGGAAAACTATGGCTACACCTTC. Its protein product is CATSRSRENYGYTF. The chain joins TRBV15 to TRBJ1-2; D unresolved. The CDR3 covers 14 residues. V lost 3 bases, J lost 2 bases, and 10 bases lay in between. The germline gives CDR1 LNHNV, CDR2 YYDKDF (reference sequence).

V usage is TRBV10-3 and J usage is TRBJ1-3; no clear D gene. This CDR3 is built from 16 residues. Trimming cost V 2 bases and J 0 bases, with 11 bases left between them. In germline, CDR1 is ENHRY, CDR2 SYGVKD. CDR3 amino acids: CAISETSGISGNTIYF. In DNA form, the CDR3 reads TGTGCCATCAGTGAGACATCAGGTATCTCTGGAAACACCATATATTTT.

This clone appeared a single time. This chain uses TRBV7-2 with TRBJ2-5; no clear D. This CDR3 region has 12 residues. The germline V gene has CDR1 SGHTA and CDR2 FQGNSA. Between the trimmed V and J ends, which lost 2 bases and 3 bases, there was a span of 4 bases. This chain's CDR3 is CASSLLKETQYF. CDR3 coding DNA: TGTGCCAGCAGCTTACTTAAAGAGACCCAGTACTTC.